This entry describes one T cell receptor (beta chain). The antigen remains undetermined. In germline, CDR1 is KGHSH, CDR2 LQKENI. V was pared by 0 bases and J by 7 bases, with 15 bases between. The CDR3 length is 15 residues. The sample is drawn from a study of shared clonotypes between healthy human individuals. Notes on the study in general: All-four-donor shared clonotypes had higher generation probabilities than non-shared clonotypes did.

Donors had no recently reported acute infections or vaccinations and were HIV-negative. Sequencing used immunoSEQ multiplex PCR; TCRdb keeps in-frame clones, though not all of them. The sample contains 640,000 or so clones, around 72% of which appear only once. This clonotype originated in a woman under 40 in good health. The chain uses TRBV18 and TRBJ2-5, with D possibly TRBD1 on 6 matching bases. The sequenced sample was memory CD4+ T cells sorted from blood. The subset: CD45RA-negative fraction. CDR3 in amino acids: CASSPPGLEGGTQYF. The CDR3 bases are TGTGCCAGCTCACCACCGGGCCTAGAAGGGGGGACCCAGTACTTC.